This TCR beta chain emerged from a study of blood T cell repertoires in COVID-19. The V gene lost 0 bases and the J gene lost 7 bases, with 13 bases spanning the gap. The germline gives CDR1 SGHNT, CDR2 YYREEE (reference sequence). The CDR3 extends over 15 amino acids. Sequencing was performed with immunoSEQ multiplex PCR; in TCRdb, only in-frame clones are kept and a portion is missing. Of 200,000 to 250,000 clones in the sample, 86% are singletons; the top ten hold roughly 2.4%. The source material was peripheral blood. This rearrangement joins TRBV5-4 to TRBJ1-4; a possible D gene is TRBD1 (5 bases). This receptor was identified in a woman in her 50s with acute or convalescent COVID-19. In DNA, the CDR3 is TGTGCCAGCAGCTTGGAGGCAGGGAGGAGTGAAAAACTGTTTTTT. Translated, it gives CASSLEAGRSEKLFF. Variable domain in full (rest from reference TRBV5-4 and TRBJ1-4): ETGVTQSPTHLIKTRGQQVTLRCSSQSGHNTVSWYQQALGQGPQFIFQYYREEENGRGNFPPRFSGLQFPNYSSELNVNALELDDSALYLCASSLEAGRSEKLFFGSGTQLSVL.